This T cell receptor (beta chain) originates from a study of blood T cell repertoires in COVID-19. Study details: The samples span acute and convalescent COVID-19 from the United States, Italy and Spain. From T cells, B-cell-depleted T cells, or PBMCs came the material, which was cDNA or gDNA.

In the authors' methods: Cell counts per sample came from amplifying reference gene primers. Method: immunoSEQ multiplex PCR; TCRdb's copy keeps in-frame clones and lacks some. The DNA gave D and trimming, while V, J and clone size come from that table. Here the sample spans approximately 150,000 clones, about 86% being singletons. The sequence was collected from a human donor in a cohort sampled during active COVID-19. The sample comprised peripheral blood.

CDR3 residues: CASSYSRTDRKTEAFF. CDR3 DNA: TGTGCCAGCAGTTACTCGAGGACTGATCGAAAAACTGAAGCTTTCTTT. The genes are TRBV6-5 and TRBJ1-1; D ambiguous. CDR3 length: 16 amino acids. Germline CDR1 and CDR2: MNHEY and SVGAGI. Trimming took off 0 bases at V and 5 bases at J, with 16 bases between the two ends.